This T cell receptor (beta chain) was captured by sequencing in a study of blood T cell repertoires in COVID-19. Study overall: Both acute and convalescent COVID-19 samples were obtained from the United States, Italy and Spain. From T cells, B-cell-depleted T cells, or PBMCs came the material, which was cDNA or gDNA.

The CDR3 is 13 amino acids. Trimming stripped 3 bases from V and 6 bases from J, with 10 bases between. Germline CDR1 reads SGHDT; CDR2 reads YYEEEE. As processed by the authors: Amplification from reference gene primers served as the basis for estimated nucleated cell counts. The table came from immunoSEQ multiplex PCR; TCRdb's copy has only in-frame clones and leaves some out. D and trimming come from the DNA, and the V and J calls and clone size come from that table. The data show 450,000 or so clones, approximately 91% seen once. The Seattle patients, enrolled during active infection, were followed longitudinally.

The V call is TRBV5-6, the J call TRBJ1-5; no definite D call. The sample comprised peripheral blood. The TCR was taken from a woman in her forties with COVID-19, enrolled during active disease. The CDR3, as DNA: TGTGCCAGCAGCTCCCTGGGAGCTCAGCCCCAGCATTTT. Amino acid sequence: CASSSLGAQPQHF.